This TCR beta chain was retrieved from a study of T cell responses to AZD1222 COVID-19 vaccine. Whole-study results and caveats: Close to half of all spike-specific TCRs reportedly target regions of the variants that are unmutated.

Of note for this clone: What it binds is unknown.

Some clones are missing from TCRdb's copy, which holds only in-frame ones; the method was immunoSEQ multiplex PCR. The profile shows 110,000 to 150,000 clones, approximately 91% of them singletons. Here the sequenced sample was peripheral blood, taken 28 days after the second AZD1222 dose. The TCR comes from an adult who received the AZD1222 COVID-19 vaccine.

The CDR3 DNA reads TGTGCCAGTAGTATCATGGGGACAGACGCCTACGAGCAGTACTTC. The encoded protein is CASSIMGTDAYEQYF. The chain is built from TRBV19 and TRBJ2-7, with TRBD1 matching 7 bases. The CDR3 sequence is 15 residues long. Germline CDR1 LNHDA, CDR2 SQIVND (reference sequence). Trimming removed 3 bases from V and 2 bases from J; junction bases left unmatched: 7.